The present T cell receptor beta chain was sequenced within a study of cytomegalovirus exposure and HLA in healthy donors. Study-wide context: From HLA-typed donors, an early data release held about 92 million unique TCRs.

These donors, healthy bone marrow donors, were studied. Concerning this clone itself: Its antigen is still unknown.

Researchers ran the PCR with 60 Vbeta and 13 Jbeta primers. Only in-frame clones appear in the TCRdb table, and some are missing; sequencing was by immunoSEQ multiplex PCR. The sample has around 140,000 clones, 70% to 80% seen once. V dropped 3 bases and J dropped 0 bases, with 16 bases sitting between them. The CDR3 is made up of 18 amino acids. Germline loops: CDR1 SGHRS, CDR2 YFSETQ. Study findings and constraints: Reports showed the classifier diagnosing cytomegalovirus status with high specificity and sensitivity. In an earlier analysis, about 87% or about 30%: the productive usage of most TCR beta V segments.

The sample comprised PBMCs. V usage is TRBV5-1 and J usage is TRBJ2-6; the D gene is possibly TRBD1 (6 bases). The sequence was obtained from a middle-aged woman in good health and CMV-seropositive. The CDR3 spells CASSYRDTRSSGANVLTF. The CDR3 nucleotides are TGCGCCAGCAGCTACCGGGACACCAGAAGCTCTGGGGCCAACGTCCTGACTTTC.